This T cell receptor beta chain was recovered during a study of shared clonotypes between healthy human individuals. Study-wide points: Large depth notwithstanding, sorted-subset sequencing proved incomplete by rarefaction.

To note about this clone: Its target is unknown.

In germline, CDR1 is SGHAT, CDR2 FQNNGV. The CDR3 is made up of 15 amino acids. V trimming: 1 base; J trimming: 6 bases; junction bases outside the gene matches: 8. Using immunoSEQ multiplex PCR, the repertoire was profiled, and TCRdb retains in-frame clones only, with some absent. The data show approximately 840,000 clones, approximately 97% seen once. CD45RO negativity and positive selection for CCR7 defined naive CD8 cells, a population that excluded terminally differentiated effector memory CD45RA+ cells. The TCR was taken from a man between 25 and 39 years old in good health. V is TRBV11-2 and J is TRBJ2-7; TRBD2 matches at 8 bases. Specimen: naive CD8+ T cells sorted from blood. The DNA of the CDR3 is TGTGCCAGCAGCTTAGGAGACGGGGGGGGCCTCGAGCAGTACTTC. Residues: CASSLGDGGGLEQYF.